This T cell receptor beta chain is from a study of T cell responses to AZD1222 COVID-19 vaccine. Findings and caveats of the study: Of spike-specific TCRs, nearly half reportedly target regions left unmutated in variants. All repertoire sampling was performed exclusively after the peak T cell response. The CD4 TCRs associated with vaccination extended across spike and predominated at 160-218 and 743-854.

V shed 3 bases, J shed 5 bases, and the junction held 6 bases outside the gene matches. The CDR3 totals 14 residues. CDR1 is SGHTA, CDR2 FQGNSA, per germline. About this clone itself: Its antigen is still unknown.

Assay: immunoSEQ multiplex PCR; the TCRdb copy retains only in-frame clones and omits some. Here the sample spans approximately 150,000 clones, about nine tenths being singletons. The material sequenced was peripheral blood, taken 28 days after the second AZD1222 dose. The sequence came from an adult who received the AZD1222 COVID-19 vaccine. The chain has TRBV7-2 and TRBJ1-2, with TRBD1 identical over 7 bases. CDR3 sequence: CASSFGTEVYGYTF. For the CDR3, the DNA is TGTGCCAGCAGCTTCGGGACAGAAGTTTATGGCTACACCTTC.